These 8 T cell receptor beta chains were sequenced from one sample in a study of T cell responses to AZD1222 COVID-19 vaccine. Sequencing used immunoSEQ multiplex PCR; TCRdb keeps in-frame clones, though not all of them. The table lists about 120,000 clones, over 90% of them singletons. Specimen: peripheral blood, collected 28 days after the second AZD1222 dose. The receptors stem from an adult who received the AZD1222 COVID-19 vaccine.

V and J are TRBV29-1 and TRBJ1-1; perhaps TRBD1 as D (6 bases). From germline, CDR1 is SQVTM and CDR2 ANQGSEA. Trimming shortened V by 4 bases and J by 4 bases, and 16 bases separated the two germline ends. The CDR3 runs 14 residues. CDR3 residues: CSVVRGGAGTEAFF. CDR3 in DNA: TGCAGCGTTGTAAGAGGGGGAGCGGGCACTGAAGCTTTCTTT.

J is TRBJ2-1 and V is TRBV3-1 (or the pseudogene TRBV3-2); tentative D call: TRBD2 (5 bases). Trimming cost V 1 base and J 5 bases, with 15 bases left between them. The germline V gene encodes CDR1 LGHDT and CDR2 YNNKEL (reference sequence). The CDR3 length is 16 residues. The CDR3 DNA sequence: TGTGCCAGCAGCCAAGGTATGGGGAGATGGGACAATGAGCAGTTCTTC. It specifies CASSQGMGRWDNEQFF.

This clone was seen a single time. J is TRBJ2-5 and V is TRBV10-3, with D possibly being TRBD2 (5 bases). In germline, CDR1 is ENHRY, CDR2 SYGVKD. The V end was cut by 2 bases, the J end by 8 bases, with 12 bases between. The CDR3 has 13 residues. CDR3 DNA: TGTGCCATCAGTGAGGACGGGGATGGCACCCAGTACTTC. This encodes CAISEDGDGTQYF.

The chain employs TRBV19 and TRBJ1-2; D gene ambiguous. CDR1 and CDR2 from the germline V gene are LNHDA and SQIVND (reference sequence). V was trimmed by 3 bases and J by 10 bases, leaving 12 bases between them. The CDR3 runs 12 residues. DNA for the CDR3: TGTGCCAGTAGTATCCTCCTCGGAGACTACACCTTC. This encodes CASSILLGDYTF.

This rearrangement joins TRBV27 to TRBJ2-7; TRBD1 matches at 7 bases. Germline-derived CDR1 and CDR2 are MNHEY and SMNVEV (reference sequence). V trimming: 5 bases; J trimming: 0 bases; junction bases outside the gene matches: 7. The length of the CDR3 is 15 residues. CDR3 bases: TGTGCCAGCAGTCGGGACAGCGTCAGCTCCTACGAGCAGTACTTC. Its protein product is CASSRDSVSSYEQYF.

This chain's CDR3 is CASSPEETQYF. Here the CDR3 DNA reads TGTGCCAGCAGCCCGGAAGAGACCCAGTACTTC. The rearrangement uses TRBV2 and TRBJ2-5, with D hard to call. Germline CDR1 and CDR2: SNHLY and FYNNEI. This CDR3 region has 11 residues. Trimming took off 6 bases at V and 3 bases at J, with 5 bases between the two ends.

CDR3 nucleotides: TGTGCCTGCTGGTCCCAGCGGGGTACTGAAGCTTTCTTT. It is translated as CACWSQRGTEAFF. The rearrangement uses TRBV6-1 and TRBJ1-1; no clear D gene. The V and J ends lost 11 bases and 5 bases respectively, with 18 bases between them. The CDR3 is 13 amino acids. CDR1 MNHNS and CDR2 SASEGT come from the germline V gene.

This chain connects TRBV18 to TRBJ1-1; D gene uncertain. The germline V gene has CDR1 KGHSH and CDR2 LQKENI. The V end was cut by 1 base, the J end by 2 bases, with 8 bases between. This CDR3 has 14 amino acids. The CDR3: CASSPQEINTEAFF. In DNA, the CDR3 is TGTGCCAGCTCACCACAGGAAATCAACACTGAAGCTTTCTTT. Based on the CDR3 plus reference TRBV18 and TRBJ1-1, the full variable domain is NAGVMQNPRHLVRRRGQEARLRCSPMKGHSHVYWYRQLPEEGLKFMVYLQKENIIDESGMPKERFSAEFPKEGPSILRIQQVVRGDSAAYFCASSPQEINTEAFFGQGTRLTVV.